The entry that follows covers one T cell receptor (beta chain) sequence. The specificity of this receptor is unknown. Within one base of it there is no much larger clone, and no base qualities were kept. TCRB CDR3 regions were amplified with the immunoSEQ multiplex PCR using forward primers for 54 TRBV segments and reverse primers for 13 TRBJ segments. Pre-culture CD4+ samples were sequenced at deep resolution with a target of 210,000 or so T cell genomes. Sequencing of the amplicons on an Illumina HiSeq System generated 87 bp reads spanning the CDR3. On the authors' methods: Reads were corrected for PCR and sequencing errors, and CDR3 regions were defined by alignment to IMGT reference sequences. Synthetic template pools were used to estimate counts of templates and unique rearrangements. Clonality was computed by subtracting Pielou's evenness from 1. The Daley-Smith estimator was used to estimate richness. Morisita's index was used to measure repertoire overlap. A clone counted as low-abundance if it appeared in cultured samples but went undetected in the pre-culture repertoire of the same donor. TCRdb mirrors the immuneACCESS table, restricted to in-frame sequences. Some clones are absent from its copies; in checked studies, under half trace to an unresolved V gene, and the reason for the others is unknown. That table furnishes V, J and clone size, whereas the DNA furnished D and trimming. Present in this sample are some 110,000 clones, almost 95% of which were seen just once. Together, the top ten hold around 0.25% of the sample.

Untouched CD4+ T cells were isolated from Ficoll-separated PBMC by magnetic bead negative selection, reaching an average purity of around 98%. Untouched CD4+ T cells were isolated from Ficoll-separated PBMC with magnetic beads, reaching approximately 98% purity with negligible CD8+ contamination. Donors were a few healthy blood donors whose buffy coats supplied peripheral blood mononuclear cells. CMV seronegative status was shared by all three donors. The DNeasy Blood & Tissue Kit was used for extraction of genomic DNA. Genomic DNA from sorted CD137+CD4+ cells and from pre-culture CD4+ baseline samples of each subject was subjected to TCRB sequencing. The CDR3 contains 15 residues, cysteine and phenylalanine counted. Only the CDR3 region is kept as DNA, spanning 45 bases read in frame from base 1. Unmatched junction bases come to 7, with V trimmed by 2 bases and J by 6 bases. The germline V gene sets CDR1 to MGHRA and CDR2 to YSYEKL.

This sample was taken from a study of T cell repertoires and HLA-DP antigens (dated by TCRdb to about 2018). About the full investigation: The study used an in vitro model of CD4+ T cell alloreactivity against allogeneic HLA-DP presented by transduced HeLa cells. The two alloantigens modelled structurally similar versus dissimilar alloantigens, differing from self at one and approximately eleven peptide-binding groove amino acids, respectively. The three donors were two male and one female, with ages ranging from the 18-to-29 to the 60-to-69 age band. On average, approximately 220 ng of DNA went in for sorted CD137+CD4+ samples, versus 950 to 1,500 ng for pre-culture CD4+ samples.

General conclusions and limits of the study: The study was limited by having just a few donors, by relying on a non-physiological HeLa antigen-presenting system, and by using total CD4+ cells as responders. Average cumulative frequency of clones undetected before culture was roughly 36% against one allele and 50% to 55% against the other. Similar clonality (about 0.39) was observed for sorted CD137+ cells against both alloantigens, and this clonality was much higher than that observed in pre-culture samples (roughly 0.04). Naive and memory CD4+ repertoires were not analysed separately.

The sequenced sample was CD4+ T cells from PBMCs. This sequence was found in a woman aged 18 to 35 in good health and CMV-seronegative. The chain employs TRBV4-1 and TRBJ2-7; 10 central nucleotides agree with TRBD1. CDR3 region: CASSQPRDRGGEQYF. The nucleotides are TGCGCCAGCAGCCAACCCCGGGACAGGGGTGGCGAGCAGTACTTC.